A selection of T cell receptor beta chains follows, all from one sample in a study of blood T cell repertoires in COVID-19. Some clones are missing from TCRdb's copy, which holds only in-frame ones; the method was immunoSEQ multiplex PCR. The table records 95,000 to 150,000 clones, 85% of them present only once. Material for sequencing was peripheral blood. The receptors derive from a woman of 80 years or more with acute or convalescent COVID-19. Both conserved end residues are part of each CDR3. The D gene is left open where the match is weak. Not all rows give a size; the values are once, few, many and, for expanded clones, a class.

clone_size	d_call	v_call	j_call	cdr3_aa
few	-	TRBV7-9	TRBJ1-2	CASSPPESRGYGYTF
-	-	TRBV27	TRBJ2-2	CASNHVGEAGELFF
-	-	TRBV7-8	TRBJ1-1	CASSLMAGTMNTEAFF
-	-	TRBV2	TRBJ2-3	CASRLDTSRADTQYF
-	-	TRBV10-1	TRBJ1-1	CASSESWGEEAFF
-	-	TRBV7-9	TRBJ1-2	CASSPSPPTGHYGYTF
-	TRBD1	TRBV19	TRBJ2-2	CASRTGGFSTGELFF
-	TRBD1	TRBV5-1	TRBJ1-3	CASSQQGVFGNTIYF
-	-	TRBV5-1	TRBJ1-4	CASSFKNMNKIRNEKLFF
-	-	TRBV7-9	TRBJ1-2	CASSDDRTANYGYTF
-	-	TRBV11-2	TRBJ1-1	CASSRDRNTEAFF
-	-	TRBV18	TRBJ1-3	CASSPPSISGNTIYF
-	TRBD1	TRBV7-9	TRBJ1-3	CASSPDRVSGNTIYF
-	-	TRBV9	TRBJ1-1	CASSVLPGNTEAFF
-	TRBD1	TRBV19	TRBJ1-1	CASSIVAQGVFTEAFF
-	TRBD1	TRBV27	TRBJ2-3	CASSDRTGVRTDTQCF
-	-	TRBV20-1	TRBJ1-2	CSARSLGYTF
-	-	TRBV9	TRBJ2-1	CASSVRSGVLNNEQFF
-	TRBD1	TRBV27	TRBJ1-3	CASSSLSRGFGNTIYF
once	-	TRBV6-5	TRBJ1-4	CASSYQTGPSNEKLFF
-	TRBD1	TRBV19	TRBJ1-5	CASSIGPGLGDRGNQPQHF
-	-	TRBV6-2/TRBV6-3	TRBJ2-7	CASSYGIGGAAQYF
-	TRBD1	TRBV4-3	TRBJ1-4	CASSQDRGPGEKLFF
-	-	TRBV4-3	TRBJ1-6	CASSQGQVDNSPLHF
-	-	TRBV6-4	TRBJ2-3	CASSPGASTDTQYF
few	-	TRBV6-5	TRBJ1-2	CASSYDIQDGRGYTF
-	TRBD1	TRBV6-4	TRBJ1-6	CASSPGTGSRNSPLHF
-	-	TRBV2	TRBJ1-2	CASRIQATANYGYTF
-	-	TRBV7-9	TRBJ2-6	CASSLVSGYNSGANVLTF
-	TRBD2	TRBV5-5	TRBJ2-1	CASSLAGGPFF
-	-	TRBV5-4	TRBJ1-2	CASSSVANYGYTF
once	-	TRBV7-9	TRBJ1-2	CASSPRGTGYTF
-	TRBD2	TRBV14	TRBJ2-2	CASSQRLAGGHTGELFF
-	-	TRBV19	TRBJ1-1	CASSIRGSDTEAFF
-	-	TRBV7-9	TRBJ1-2	CASSPTSAITNYGYTF
-	TRBD1	TRBV2	TRBJ1-5	CASSPGQGPMRPQHF
-	-	TRBV7-2	TRBJ2-2	CASSRGYTGPGELFF
-	TRBD1	TRBV6-5	TRBJ1-2	CASNLGTGYWNTF
once	TRBD1	TRBV5-1	TRBJ1-2	CASSPGTGVHGYTF
-	-	TRBV5-1	TRBJ2-7	CASSFDSVYEQYF
-	-	TRBV6-1	TRBJ1-5	CASSETRGRSNQPQHF
-	TRBD1	TRBV7-6	TRBJ1-5	CASSPGFVGTAGGWPQHF
few	-	TRBV6-5	TRBJ1-1	CASSTQGITEAFF
few	-	TRBV6-5	TRBJ1-6	CATSFGETSPLHF